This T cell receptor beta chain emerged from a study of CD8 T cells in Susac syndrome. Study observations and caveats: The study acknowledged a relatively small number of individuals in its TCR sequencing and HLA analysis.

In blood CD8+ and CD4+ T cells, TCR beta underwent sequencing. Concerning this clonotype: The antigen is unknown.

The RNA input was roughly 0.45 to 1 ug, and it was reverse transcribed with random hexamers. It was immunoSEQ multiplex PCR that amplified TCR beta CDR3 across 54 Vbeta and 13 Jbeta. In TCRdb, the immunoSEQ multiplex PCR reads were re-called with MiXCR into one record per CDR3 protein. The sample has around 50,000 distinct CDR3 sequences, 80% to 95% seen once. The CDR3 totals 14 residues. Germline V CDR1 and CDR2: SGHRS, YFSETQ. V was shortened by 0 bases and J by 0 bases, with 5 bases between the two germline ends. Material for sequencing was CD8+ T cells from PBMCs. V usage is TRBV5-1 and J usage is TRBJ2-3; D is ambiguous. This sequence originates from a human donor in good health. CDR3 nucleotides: TGCGCCAGCAGCTTGGTCGGGAGCACAGATACGCAGTATTTT. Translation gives CASSLVGSTDTQYF.